The rows below give T cell receptor beta chains drawn from one sample of a study of OX40 agonist ivuxolimab in advanced cancers. This table comes from immunoSEQ multiplex PCR, and its TCRdb copy is limited to in-frame clones, with some not included. The sample includes about 32,000 clones, roughly 76% of them seen just once. The source material was CD4+ or CD8+ T cells sorted from blood, sampled in a trial of the OX40 agonist ivuxolimab. The origin of the receptors is an adult with an advanced solid tumor such as melanoma, head and neck, liver or kidney cancer. CDR3s include the opening cysteine and the closing phenylalanine or tryptophan.

J,V,CDR3
-,TRBV14,CASSQNLRGSHYEQYF
TRBJ2-1,TRBV28,CASSAHPSSYNEQFF
-,TRBV28,CASSVDRSSYEQYF
TRBJ2-3,TRBV5-1,CASSLGSKSTDTQYF
TRBJ1-3,TRBV28,CASMVRFSGNTIYF
TRBJ1-2,TRBV10-3,CAISVKPDYGYTF
TRBJ2-5,TRBV5-1,CASSLGGPGKETQYF
TRBJ2-3,TRBV11-2,CASSVTSGGRTDTQYF
TRBJ2-6,TRBV23-1,CASSQSQVVGGANVLTF
TRBJ2-2,TRBV4-1,CASSQVPGTANTGELFF
TRBJ2-3,TRBV14,CASSQGYLITDTQYF